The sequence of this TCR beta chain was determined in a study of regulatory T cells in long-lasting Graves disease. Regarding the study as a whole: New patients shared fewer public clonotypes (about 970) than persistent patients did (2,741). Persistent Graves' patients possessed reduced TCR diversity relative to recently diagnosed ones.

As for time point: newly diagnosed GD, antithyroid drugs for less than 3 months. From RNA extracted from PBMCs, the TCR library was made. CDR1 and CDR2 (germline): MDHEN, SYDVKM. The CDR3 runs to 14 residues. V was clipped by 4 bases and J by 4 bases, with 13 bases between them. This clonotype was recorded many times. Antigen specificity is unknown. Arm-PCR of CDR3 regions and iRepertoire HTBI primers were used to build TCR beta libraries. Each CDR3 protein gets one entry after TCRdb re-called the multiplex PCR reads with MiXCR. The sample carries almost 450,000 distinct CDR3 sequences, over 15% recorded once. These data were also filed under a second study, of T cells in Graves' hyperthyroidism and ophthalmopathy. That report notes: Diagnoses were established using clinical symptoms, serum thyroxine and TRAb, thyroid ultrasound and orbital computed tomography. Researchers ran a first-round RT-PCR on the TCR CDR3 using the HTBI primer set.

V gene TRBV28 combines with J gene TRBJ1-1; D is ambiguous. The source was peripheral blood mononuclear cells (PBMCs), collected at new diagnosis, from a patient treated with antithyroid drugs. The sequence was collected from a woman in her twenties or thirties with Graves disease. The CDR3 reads CASSSGLVGTEAFF. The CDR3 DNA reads TGTGCCAGCAGTTCTGGTCTAGTCGGCACTGAAGCTTTCTTT.